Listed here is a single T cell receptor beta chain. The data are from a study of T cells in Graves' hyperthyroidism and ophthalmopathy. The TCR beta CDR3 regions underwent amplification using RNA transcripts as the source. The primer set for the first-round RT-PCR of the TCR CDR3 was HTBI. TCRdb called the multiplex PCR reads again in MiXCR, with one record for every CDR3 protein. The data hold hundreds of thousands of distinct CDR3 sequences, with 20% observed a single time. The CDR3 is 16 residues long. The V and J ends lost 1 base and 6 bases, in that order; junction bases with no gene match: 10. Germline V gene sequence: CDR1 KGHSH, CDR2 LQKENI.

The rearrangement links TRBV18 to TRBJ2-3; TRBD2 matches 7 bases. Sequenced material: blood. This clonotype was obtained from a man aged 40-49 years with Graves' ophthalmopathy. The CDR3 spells CASSPRSSGWGDTQYF. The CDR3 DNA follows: TGTGCCAGCTCACCACGGTCTAGCGGATGGGGGGATACGCAGTATTTT.